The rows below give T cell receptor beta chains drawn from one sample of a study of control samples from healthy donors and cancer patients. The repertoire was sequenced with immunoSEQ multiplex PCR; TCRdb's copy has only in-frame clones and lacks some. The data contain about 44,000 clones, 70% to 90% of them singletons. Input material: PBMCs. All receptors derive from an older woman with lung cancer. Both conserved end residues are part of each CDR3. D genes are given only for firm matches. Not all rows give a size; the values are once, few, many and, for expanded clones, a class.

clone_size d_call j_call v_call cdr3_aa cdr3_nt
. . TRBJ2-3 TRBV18 CASSHRDLSTDTQYF TGTGCCAGCTCACACCGGGACTTAAGCACAGATACGCAGTATTTT
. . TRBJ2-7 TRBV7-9 CASSLDIVPGDYEQYF TGTGCCAGCAGCTTAGACATAGTCCCGGGGGACTACGAGCAGTACTTC
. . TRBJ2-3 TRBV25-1 CASMSYLRRLADTQYF TGTGCCAGCATGAGTTATTTACGGCGGCTCGCAGATACGCAGTATTTT
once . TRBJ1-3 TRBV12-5 CASGPPWGGPSGNTIYF TGTGCTAGTGGGCCCCCCTGGGGGGGCCCCTCTGGAAACACCATATATTTT
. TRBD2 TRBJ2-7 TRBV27 CASRGGGSYEQYF TGTGCCAGCCGTGGGGGAGGGTCCTACGAGCAGTACTTC
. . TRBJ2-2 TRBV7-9 CASSSYLGGTELFF TGTGCCAGCAGCTCCTACCTAGGGGGTACGGAGCTGTTTTTT
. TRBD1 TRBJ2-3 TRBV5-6 CASSLASGTAGTDTQYF TGTGCCAGCAGCTTGGCCTCCGGGACAGCCGGCACAGATACGCAGTATTTT
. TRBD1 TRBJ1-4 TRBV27 CASSPLTGGDEKLFF TGTGCCAGCAGTCCCCTGACAGGGGGGGATGAAAAACTGTTTTTT
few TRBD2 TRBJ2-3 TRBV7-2 CASSLAAPPAGREYF TGTGCCAGCAGCCTCGCCGCCCCTCCAGCGGGACGGGAGTATTTT
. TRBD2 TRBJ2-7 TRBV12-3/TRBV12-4 CASSPTSAYEQYF TGTGCCAGCAGTCCGACTAGCGCCTACGAGCAGTACTTC
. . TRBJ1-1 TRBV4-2 CASSPYGGSNTEAFF TGTGCCAGCAGCCCATACGGGGGCAGCAACACTGAAGCTTTCTTT
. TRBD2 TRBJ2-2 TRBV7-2 CASSLAGLAGASNTGELFF TGTGCCAGCAGCTTAGCGGGACTAGCGGGGGCTTCGAACACCGGGGAGCTGTTTTTT
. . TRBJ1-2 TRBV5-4 CASSFWEGGYTF TGTGCCAGCAGCTTTTGGGAGGGTGGCTACACCTTC
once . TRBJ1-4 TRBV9 CASSPQPGRNEKLFF TGTGCCAGCAGCCCCCAACCCGGGCGGAATGAAAAACTGTTTTTT
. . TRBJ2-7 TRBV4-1 CAGPKTRYEQYF TGCGCCGGTCCCAAGACGCGCTACGAGCAGTACTTC
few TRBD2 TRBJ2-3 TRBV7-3 CASSLESGLGTDTQYF TGTGCCAGCAGCTTAGAATCTGGACTAGGAACAGATACGCAGTATTTT
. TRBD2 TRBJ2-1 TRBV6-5 CASRVLAGPYNEQFF TGTGCCAGCAGGGTACTAGCGGGACCCTACAATGAGCAGTTCTTC
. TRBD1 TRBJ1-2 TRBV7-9 CASSESRGLLGYTF TGTGCCAGCAGCGAATCCAGGGGGCTTCTTGGCTACACCTTC
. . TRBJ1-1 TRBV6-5 CASRGGESTEAFF TGTGCCAGCCGGGGCGGGGAGAGCACTGAAGCTTTCTTT
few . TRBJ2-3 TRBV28 CASSPAGAEAHTDTQYF TGTGCCAGCTCCCCAGCAGGGGCAGAGGCTCACACAGATACGCAGTATTTT
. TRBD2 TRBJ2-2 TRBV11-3 CASSPGTSGNTGELFF TGTGCCAGCAGCCCAGGGACTAGCGGGAACACCGGGGAGCTGTTTTTT
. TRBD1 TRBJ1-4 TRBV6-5 CASSSRGRGEKLFF TGTGCCAGCAGTTCCAGGGGCAGGGGGGAAAAACTGTTTTTT
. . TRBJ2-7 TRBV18 CASSDTGIEQYF TGTGCCAGCTCAGACACAGGGATCGAGCAGTACTTC
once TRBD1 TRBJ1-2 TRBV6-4 CASSDRTGGDGYTF TGTGCCAGCAGTGACAGGACAGGGGGTGATGGCTACACCTTC
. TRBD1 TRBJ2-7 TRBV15 CATSRGEDRGYEQYF TGTGCCACCAGCAGAGGGGAAGACAGGGGTTACGAGCAGTACTTC
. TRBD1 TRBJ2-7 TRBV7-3 CASSLEGQGYEQYF TGTGCCAGCAGCTTAGAGGGACAGGGGTACGAGCAGTACTTC
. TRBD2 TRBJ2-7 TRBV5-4 CASSVTRLAGGYEQYF TGTGCCAGCAGCGTAACAAGACTAGCGGGAGGGTACGAGCAGTACTTC
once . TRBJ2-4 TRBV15 CATSRARRGEAPGLAKNIQYF TGTGCCACCAGCAGAGCGCGGCGCGGGGAAGCCCCCGGCCTAGCCAAAAACATTCAGTACTTC
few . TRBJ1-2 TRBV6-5 CASSQLGVSNYGYTF TGTGCCAGCAGTCAATTGGGGGTATCTAACTATGGCTACACCTTC
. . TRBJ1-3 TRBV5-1 CASRGGPSGNTIYF TGCGCCAGCAGGGGGGGCCCCTCTGGAAACACCATATATTTT
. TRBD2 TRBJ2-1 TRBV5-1 CASSLAPSGEGGTNNEQFF TGCGCCAGCAGCTTGGCCCCTAGCGGGGAGGGGGGGACGAACAATGAGCAGTTCTTC
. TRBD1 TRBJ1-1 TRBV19 CASHKISGGENTEAFF TGTGCCAGTCATAAGATCTCAGGGGGTGAGAACACTGAAGCTTTCTTT
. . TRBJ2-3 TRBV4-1 CASSQEGASDTQYF TGCGCCAGCAGCCAAGAAGGCGCTTCAGATACGCAGTATTTT
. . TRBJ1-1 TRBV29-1 CSVEDPGAEAFF TGCAGCGTTGAAGATCCGGGCGCTGAAGCTTTCTTT
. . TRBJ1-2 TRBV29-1 CSAGGGQHGYTF TGCAGCGCTGGGGGCGGGCAGCATGGCTACACCTTC
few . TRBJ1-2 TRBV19 CASQAHYGYTF TGTGCCAGCCAAGCCCACTATGGCTACACCTTC
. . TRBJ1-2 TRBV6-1 CASSEWGQTYGYTF TGTGCCAGCAGTGAATGGGGGCAAACCTATGGCTACACCTTC
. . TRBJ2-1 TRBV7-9 CASSLIRQFGNEQFF TGTGCCAGCAGCTTAATCCGCCAGTTCGGCAATGAGCAGTTCTTC
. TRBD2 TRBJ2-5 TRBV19 CASSPRGLAALYQETQYF TGTGCCAGTAGCCCAAGGGGACTAGCGGCATTGTACCAAGAGACCCAGTACTTC
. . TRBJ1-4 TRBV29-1 CSVSRGRQTGKLFF TGCAGCGTGTCGAGGGGACGGCAGACCGGGAAACTGTTTTTT
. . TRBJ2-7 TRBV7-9 CASSFPLGQGTSYEQYF TGTGCCAGCAGCTTCCCCCTGGGGCAGGGGACATCCTACGAGCAGTACTTC
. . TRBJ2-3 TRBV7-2 CASSLGPTDTQYF TGTGCCAGCAGCTTAGGACCCACAGATACGCAGTATTTT
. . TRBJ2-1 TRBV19 CASKAGLAFNEQFF TGTGCCAGTAAGGCGGGATTAGCCTTTAATGAGCAGTTCTTC
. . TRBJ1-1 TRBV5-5 CASSRAQMNTEAFF TGTGCCAGCAGCCGGGCCCAAATGAACACTGAAGCTTTCTTT
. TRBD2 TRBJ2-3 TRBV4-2 CASSQGVASGRALSTDTQYF TGTGCCAGCAGCCAAGGAGTGGCCAGCGGGAGGGCCCTCAGCACAGATACGCAGTATTTT
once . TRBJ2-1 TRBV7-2 CASSLDFGDEQFF TGTGCCAGCAGCTTAGATTTCGGTGATGAGCAGTTCTTC
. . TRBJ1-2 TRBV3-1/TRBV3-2 CASSQDYRVQGYTF TGTGCCAGCAGCCAAGATTACCGGGTGCAGGGCTACACCTTC
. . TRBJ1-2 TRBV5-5 CASSDRGDGYTF TGTGCCAGCAGCGATAGAGGAGATGGCTACACCTTC
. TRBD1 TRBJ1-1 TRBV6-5 CASSPYRGAGTEAFF TGTGCCAGCAGTCCCTACAGGGGGGCGGGCACTGAAGCTTTCTTT
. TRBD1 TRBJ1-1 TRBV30 CAWSLDRDTEAFF TGTGCCTGGAGTTTGGACAGGGACACTGAAGCTTTCTTT
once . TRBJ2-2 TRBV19 CASSSVTGELFF TGTGCCAGTAGTTCCGTCACCGGGGAGCTGTTTTTT
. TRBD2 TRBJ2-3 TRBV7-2 CATRSGSEDTQYF TGTGCCACCCGAAGCGGGAGTGAAGATACGCAGTATTTT
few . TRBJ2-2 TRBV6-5 CASSYSYVGGTGELFF TGTGCCAGCAGTTACTCTTACGTTGGGGGCACCGGGGAGCTGTTTTTT
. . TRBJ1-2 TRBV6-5 CASSQRSSYGYTF TGTGCCAGCTCCCAGAGATCCTCCTATGGCTACACCTTC
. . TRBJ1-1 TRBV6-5 CASRINLMNTEAFF TGTGCCAGCCGGATAAATCTTATGAACACTGAAGCTTTCTTT
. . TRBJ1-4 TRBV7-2 CASSFLYNEKLFF TGTGCCAGCAGTTTTCTGTATAATGAAAAACTGTTTTTT
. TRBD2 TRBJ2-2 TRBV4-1 CASSKGLAGGYVTGELFF TGCGCCAGCAGCAAAGGACTAGCGGGAGGATATGTTACCGGGGAGCTGTTTTTT